These T cell receptor beta chains were read from a single sample in a study of shared clonotypes between healthy human individuals. The data were produced by immunoSEQ multiplex PCR, yet TCRdb's version contains in-frame clones alone and is incomplete. The sample lists roughly 700,000 clones; 74% were seen once. The sample consisted of memory CD4+ T cells sorted from blood. These receptor sequences come from a woman younger than 45 in good health. Each CDR3 is given with its conserved first and last residue. Each record gives: J gene, D gene, V gene, clone size, CDR3 DNA, CDR3 protein. D genes are given only for firm matches. Where a row states a size, it is once, few, many or the class of an expanded clone; other rows omit it.

>TRBJ2-2|.|TRBV5-1|.
TGCGCCAGCAGCCTAACAGAGAACACCGGGGAGCTGTTTTTT
CASSLTENTGELFF
>TRBJ1-2|.|TRBV27|.
TGTGCCAGCAGTTCCTCTCGGGCGAGGTCCTATGGCTACACCTTC
CASSSSRARSYGYTF
>TRBJ1-3|.|TRBV29-1|once
TGCAGCGTTGAAGAGGACAGTGCTAGCTCTGGAAACACCATATATTTT
CSVEEDSASSGNTIYF
>TRBJ1-2|.|TRBV10-3|few
TGTGCCATCAGTGAGTCAGGCGGGAATAGAGGCTACACCTTC
CAISESGGNRGYTF
>TRBJ2-1|TRBD2|TRBV7-2|.
TGTGCCAGCAGCCGACTAGCGGGACTATACAATGAGCAGTTCTTC
CASSRLAGLYNEQFF
>TRBJ1-2|TRBD1|TRBV2|.
TGTGCCAGCAGTAAGACAGGGGTGACTAACTATGGCTACACCTTC
CASSKTGVTNYGYTF
>TRBJ1-2|.|TRBV9|.
TGTGCCAGCAGCGTGGCCAGCAAAACTGGCGGCTACACCTTC
CASSVASKTGGYTF
>TRBJ2-3|TRBD2|TRBV5-4|few
TGTGCCAGCAGCTCGGGACTAGCGGGAGGTCTTAGCACAGATACGCAGTATTTT
CASSSGLAGGLSTDTQYF
>TRBJ2-7|.|TRBV15|.
TGTGCCACCAGCAGAGATTGGTGGGAGCAGTACTTC
CATSRDWWEQYF
>TRBJ1-5|.|TRBV19|.
TGTGCCAGCGGAGCGGTGGGTAGTCAGCCCCAGCATTTT
CASGAVGSQPQHF
>TRBJ2-5|.|TRBV27|.
TGTGCCAGCAGTTTCCCAGGTGGAGAGACCCAGTACTTC
CASSFPGGETQYF
>TRBJ2-2|TRBD2|TRBV4-1|.
TGCGCCAGCAGCCAAGGGACTAGCGGGAGGACCGCGAACACCGGGGAGCTGTTTTTT
CASSQGTSGRTANTGELFF
>TRBJ1-1|TRBD1|TRBV18|.
TGTGCCAGCTCATTCGGACAGGAGAACACTGAAGCTTTCTTT
CASSFGQENTEAFF
>TRBJ2-1|TRBD2|TRBV6-1|once
TGTGCCAGCAGGGCTAGCGGGAACTACAATGAGCAGTTCTTC
CASRASGNYNEQFF
>TRBJ2-3|TRBD2|TRBV7-3|.
TGTGCCAGCAGCTACCAGGGACTAGCGGGCACAGATACGCAGTATTTT
CASSYQGLAGTDTQYF
>TRBJ2-1|TRBD1|TRBV6-5|few
TGTGCCAGCAGCCGTCGGACAGGGGACAATGAGCAGTTCTTC
CASSRRTGDNEQFF
>TRBJ2-5|.|TRBV20-1|few
TGCAGTGCTAGCGTCCAAGAGACCCAGTACTTC
CSASVQETQYF
>TRBJ2-1|.|TRBV7-3|.
TGTGCCAGCAGCTTATCGGGTAGCGATGAGCAGTTCTTC
CASSLSGSDEQFF
>TRBJ1-2|TRBD1|TRBV28|.
TGTGCCAGCACCAAAAGGGACAGACGGGGTGGCTACACCTTC
CASTKRDRRGGYTF
>TRBJ2-3|.|TRBV29-1|.
TGCAGCGTTGAGGGAGCCGCAGCGGATACGCAGTATTTT
CSVEGAAADTQYF
>TRBJ2-2|.|TRBV18|.
TGTGCCAGCTCCGAGAGGGGGAACACCGGGGAGCTGTTTTTT
CASSERGNTGELFF
>TRBJ2-6|.|TRBV19|.
TGTGCCAGTAGTAATAGGGAACTAGGTTTTAGGGCCAACGTCCTGACTTTC
CASSNRELGFRANVLTF
>TRBJ2-5|TRBD2|TRBV5-1|.
TGCGCCAGCAGCGTCGGGACTAGCGGGCAAGAGACCCAGTACTTC
CASSVGTSGQETQYF
>TRBJ2-3|.|TRBV28|.
TGTGCCAGCAGTTCCGGGACCCTTACCCTGGATACGCAGTATTTT
CASSSGTLTLDTQYF
>TRBJ2-3|.|TRBV5-1|few
TGCGCCAGCAGCTTGGTCTCTACTGGAACAGATACGCAGTATTTT
CASSLVSTGTDTQYF
>TRBJ2-3|.|TRBV5-1|.
TGCGCCAGCAGCTTAGGAGAGTGGGAGGATACGCAGTATTTT
CASSLGEWEDTQYF
>TRBJ2-1|.|TRBV4-2|.
TGTGCCAGCAGCCAAGGGGCGGGTCCCTCGGGCAATGAGCAGTTCTTC
CASSQGAGPSGNEQFF
>TRBJ2-7|.|TRBV28|.
TGTGCCAGCAGGTATCCGGCCGGGGTGGGTTACGAGCAGTACTTC
CASRYPAGVGYEQYF
>TRBJ2-2|.|TRBV18|.
TGTGCCAGCTCACTGGGCCTTGCCGACACCGGGGAGCTGTTTTTT
CASSLGLADTGELFF
>TRBJ1-4|.|TRBV2|.
TGTGCCAGCAGGTTCGGGGCCGCTAATGAAAAACTGTTTTTT
CASRFGAANEKLFF
>TRBJ2-7|.|TRBV18|.
TGTGCCAGCTCACCAGGGGTTGAGGGCGAGCAGTACTTC
CASSPGVEGEQYF
>TRBJ2-1|TRBD2|TRBV4-1|.
TGCGCCAGCAGCGTTACTAGCGGGAATTACAATGAGCAGTTCTTC
CASSVTSGNYNEQFF
>TRBJ2-2|.|TRBV27|.
TGTGCCAGCAGTCACCGGAAGGACACCGGGGAGCTGTTTTTT
CASSHRKDTGELFF
>TRBJ2-7|.|TRBV28|.
TGTGCCAGCAGTGAGCACAGGGAGGATACCGTGTACTTC
CASSEHREDTVYF
>TRBJ2-1|.|TRBV7-9|.
TGTGCCAGCAGCTCCGGGGCTCCAGTGCAGTTCTTC
CASSSGAPVQFF
>TRBJ2-1|.|TRBV29-1|once
TGCAGCGTTGAAGATTGGCCGAACAATGAGCAGTTCTTC
CSVEDWPNNEQFF
>TRBJ2-3|.|TRBV7-9|.
TGTGCCAGCAGTGCACGGACAACTAGCACAGATACGCAGTATTTT
CASSARTTSTDTQYF
>TRBJ2-7|.|TRBV7-9|.
TGTGCCAGCAGCTCCGTGAGGGGTAGCTCCTACGAGCAGTACTTC
CASSSVRGSSYEQYF
>TRBJ2-7|.|TRBV18|.
TGTGCCAGCTCACCATCTCAGGGTAGGCTCTCCCACGAGCAGTACTTC
CASSPSQGRLSHEQYF
>TRBJ1-1|.|TRBV7-2|few
TGTGCCAGCAGCTTATTCGACACGAACACTGAAGCTTTCTTT
CASSLFDTNTEAFF
>TRBJ2-2|TRBD1|TRBV7-2|.
TGTGCCAGCAGCTCTTGGACAGGGCTTAACACCGGGGAGCTGTTTTTT
CASSSWTGLNTGELFF
>TRBJ2-7|TRBD2|TRBV5-1|.
TGCGCCAGCAGCTTAGGGGAGGGCGAGCAGTACTTC
CASSLGEGEQYF
>TRBJ1-1|.|TRBV5-1|many
TGCGCCAGCAGCTTGACAGGCTACACTGAAGCTTTCTTT
CASSLTGYTEAFF
>TRBJ2-1|.|TRBV9|.
TGTGCCAGCAGCGTAGGCGGAGGGGCCGGGAATGAGCAGTTCTTC
CASSVGGGAGNEQFF
>TRBJ2-5|.|TRBV2|.
TGTGCCAGCTCTCGGGCCCTGGGCGGCGAGACCCAGTACTTC
CASSRALGGETQYF